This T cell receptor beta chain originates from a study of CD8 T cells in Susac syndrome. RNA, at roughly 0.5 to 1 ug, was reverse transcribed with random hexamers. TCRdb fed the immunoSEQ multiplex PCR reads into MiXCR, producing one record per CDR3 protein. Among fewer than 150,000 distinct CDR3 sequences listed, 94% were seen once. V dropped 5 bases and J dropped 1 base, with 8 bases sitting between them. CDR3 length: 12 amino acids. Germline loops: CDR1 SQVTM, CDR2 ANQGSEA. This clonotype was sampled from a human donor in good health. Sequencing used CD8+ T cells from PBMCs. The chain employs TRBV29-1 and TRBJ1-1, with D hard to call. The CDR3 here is CSVNGPNTEAFF. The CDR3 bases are TGCAGCGTTAACGGCCCGAACACTGAAGCTTTCTTT.